This record covers a single TCR beta chain. The assay was immunoSEQ multiplex PCR, and TCRdb's table has in-frame clones only and misses some. The table includes about 82,000 clones, 91% detected once. The sample comes from a study of OX40 agonist ivuxolimab in advanced cancers. Germline-derived CDR1 and CDR2 are MDHEN and SYDVKM. This CDR3 comprises 15 residues. V gave up 2 bases and J gave up 3 bases, with 14 bases separating them. The rearrangement links TRBV28 to TRBJ2-7; D not certain. The clonotype comes from an adult with an advanced solid tumor such as melanoma, head and neck, liver or kidney cancer. Material: CD4+ or CD8+ T cells sorted from blood, obtained in a trial of the OX40 agonist ivuxolimab. The CDR3 DNA is TGTGCCAGCAGTTTACGCAGCATCCCTAACTACGAGCAGTACTTC. This translates into CASSLRSIPNYEQYF.